The rows below give T cell receptor beta chains drawn from one sample of a study of T-cell memory formation after mild COVID-19. MiXCR, applied by TCRdb to the 5' RACE reads, yields one record per CDR3 protein. The data contain approximately 450,000 distinct CDR3 sequences, 15% to 20% of them singletons. Sequenced material: PBMCs or a T cell subset sorted from them (not recorded which). The receptor source for this set is an adult woman who had mild COVID-19 (a few samples of this study predate the infection). Cell type and time point are not known. Both conserved end residues are part of each CDR3. The D gene is left open where the match is weak. Clone size, where shown, is once, few, many, or a class for clones that have expanded.

clone_size	d_call	j_call	v_call	cdr3_aa	cdr3_nt
NA	NA	TRBJ2-7	TRBV27	CASSFGQRYEQYF	TGTGCCAGCAGTTTCGGACAGAGGTACGAGCAGTACTTC
NA	TRBD1	TRBJ1-1	TRBV20-1	CSARGGQGDTEAFF	TGCAGTGCTAGAGGAGGGCAGGGGGACACTGAAGCTTTCTTT
NA	NA	TRBJ1-2	TRBV9	CASSSRGAYLGYGYTF	TGTGCCAGCAGCTCCAGAGGGGCCTATCTAGGCTATGGCTACACCTTC
NA	NA	TRBJ1-2	TRBV10-3	CAIKGVGYTF	TGTGCCATCAAGGGGGTCGGCTACACCTTC
NA	NA	TRBJ2-7	TRBV19	CASSIKASSYEQYF	TGTGCCAGTAGTATAAAGGCTAGCTCCTACGAGCAGTACTTC
few	NA	TRBJ2-5	TRBV3-1	CASSHRTSQETQYF	TGTGCCAGCAGCCACAGGACAAGCCAAGAGACCCAGTACTTC
many	NA	TRBJ1-2	TRBV7-2	CASSLSMDYGYTF	TGTGCCAGCAGCTTAAGCATGGACTATGGCTACACCTTC
NA	NA	TRBJ1-1	TRBV20-1	CSARISGLRNTEAFF	TGCAGTGCTAGAATTTCGGGGTTAAGGAACACTGAAGCTTTCTTT
few	NA	TRBJ2-1	TRBV5-1	CASSFPQGLGNEQFF	TGCGCCAGCAGCTTTCCGCAGGGGTTAGGCAATGAGCAGTTCTTC
NA	NA	TRBJ1-2	TRBV12-3/TRBV12-4	CASSPYTQGHFYGYTF	TGTGCCAGCAGCCCTTATACTCAGGGACACTTCTATGGCTACACCTTC
NA	TRBD1	TRBJ2-7	TRBV27	CASSQQGAYEQYF	TGTGCCAGCAGCCAACAGGGGGCATACGAGCAGTACTTC
few	NA	TRBJ1-3	TRBV6-5	CASSYSKSKGIGNTIYF	TGTGCCAGCAGTTACTCGAAATCGAAGGGGATCGGAAACACCATATATTTT
NA	NA	TRBJ2-5	TRBV4-3	CASSQDVGLQETQYF	TGCGCCAGCAGCCAAGATGTGGGCCTCCAAGAGACCCAGTACTTC
few	TRBD2	TRBJ2-7	TRBV3-1	CASSQDPASSGMYEQYF	TGTGCCAGCAGCCAAGATCCTGCTTCTAGCGGGATGTACGAGCAGTACTTC
NA	TRBD2	TRBJ2-1	TRBV4-1	CASSQPSGGNEQFF	TGCGCCAGCAGCCAACCTAGCGGGGGGAATGAGCAGTTCTTC
NA	NA	TRBJ2-7	TRBV6-2/TRBV6-3	CASSSLPQGNHHEQYF	TGTGCCAGCAGTTCCTTGCCACAGGGAAACCACCACGAGCAGTACTTC
NA	TRBD1	TRBJ2-2	TRBV12-3/TRBV12-4	CASKPGQGANTGELFF	TGTGCCAGCAAACCGGGACAGGGGGCTAACACCGGGGAGCTGTTTTTT
NA	NA	TRBJ1-1	TRBV7-2	CASSLLATLNTEAFF	TGTGCCAGCAGCTTACTTGCAACCCTGAACACTGAAGCTTTCTTT
NA	NA	TRBJ2-7	TRBV29-1	CSVADSGHHYEQYF	TGCAGCGTTGCCGACTCGGGACACCACTACGAGCAGTACTTC
NA	NA	TRBJ1-2	TRBV7-7	CASSPKSPAGGLNYGYTF	TGTGCCAGCAGCCCCAAAAGCCCAGCAGGCGGTCTTAACTATGGCTACACCTTC
NA	NA	TRBJ2-7	TRBV28	CASGGRSSYEQYF	TGTGCCAGCGGGGGACGCAGCTCCTACGAGCAGTACTTC
few	NA	TRBJ2-1	TRBV7-8	CASSFRLQAERMDEQFF	TGTGCCAGCAGCTTCCGACTCCAAGCGGAACGGATGGATGAGCAGTTCTTC
many	NA	TRBJ2-1	TRBV18	CASSPDRKYNEQFF	TGTGCCAGCTCACCAGACAGGAAGTACAATGAGCAGTTCTTC
NA	NA	TRBJ2-2	TRBV3-1	CASSQPLLNTGELFF	TGTGCCAGCAGCCAACCACTTTTGAACACCGGGGAGCTGTTTTTT
many	TRBD1	TRBJ1-1	TRBV10-3	CAIRQGMEAFF	TGTGCCATCAGACAGGGGATGGAAGCTTTCTTT
NA	NA	TRBJ2-1	TRBV23-1	CASSRSPNLDACSYNEQFF	TGCGCCAGCAGTAGGAGCCCCAACCTTGACGCCTGCTCCTACAATGAGCAGTTCTTC
NA	NA	TRBJ1-2	TRBV7-2	CASSPATTFGGYTF	TGTGCCAGCAGCCCCGCTACCACTTTTGGTGGCTACACCTTC
NA	TRBD2	TRBJ2-3	TRBV11-3	CASRLTSGAQDTQYF	TGTGCCAGCCGCCTCACTAGCGGGGCTCAGGATACGCAGTATTTT
NA	NA	TRBJ2-1	TRBV7-9	CASCLANNEQFF	TGTGCCAGCTGTTTGGCCAACAATGAGCAGTTCTTC
NA	NA	TRBJ2-7	TRBV29-1	CSVLDYEQYF	TGCAGCGTTCTAGACTACGAGCAGTACTTC
few	NA	TRBJ2-1	TRBV7-8	CASSLVRGKNEQFF	TGTGCCAGCAGCTTAGTCCGGGGTAAGAATGAGCAGTTCTTC
few	TRBD1	TRBJ2-5	TRBV5-6	CASSYGQGTETQYF	TGTGCCAGCAGCTATGGACAGGGGACGGAGACCCAGTACTTC
many	NA	TRBJ2-7	TRBV24-1	CATSDNYEQYF	TGTGCCACCAGTGATAACTACGAGCAGTACTTC
NA	NA	TRBJ1-5	TRBV4-1	CASSPQFRDYYSNQPQHF	TGCGCCAGCAGCCCGCAATTCAGGGATTACTATAGCAATCAGCCCCAGCATTTT
few	TRBD2	TRBJ2-3	TRBV12-3/TRBV12-4	CASISGGAFLDTQYF	TGTGCCAGCATTAGCGGGGGGGCCTTCTTAGATACGCAGTATTTT
NA	NA	TRBJ2-2	TRBV4-2	CASSQEGQGEDTGELFF	TGTGCCAGCAGCCAAGAGGGGCAGGGAGAGGACACCGGGGAGCTGTTTTTT
NA	TRBD2	TRBJ2-5	TRBV5-1	CASSLPPGGGKETQYF	TGCGCCAGCAGCCTACCTCCGGGGGGAGGAAAAGAGACCCAGTACTTC
once	TRBD2	TRBJ2-7	TRBV25-1	CASSDPSGVYEQYF	TGTGCCAGCAGTGACCCTAGCGGGGTCTACGAGCAGTACTTC
NA	TRBD1	TRBJ2-1	TRBV7-3	CASSLRRGQGARDEQFF	TGTGCCAGCAGCTTAAGAAGGGGACAGGGGGCGCGGGATGAGCAGTTCTTC
NA	NA	TRBJ2-2	TRBV7-2	CASSLDPGTYTGELFF	TGTGCCAGCAGCTTAGACCCCGGGACATACACCGGGGAGCTGTTTTTT
once	TRBD2	TRBJ2-5	TRBV14	CASSQLAGGEETQYF	TGTGCCAGCAGCCAACTAGCGGGAGGCGAGGAGACCCAGTACTTC
few	NA	TRBJ1-6	TRBV18	CASSSRDGHNSPLHF	TGTGCCAGCTCATCGCGGGACGGCCATAATTCACCCCTCCACTTT
NA	TRBD2	TRBJ2-3	TRBV6-5	CASRPGGAATSADTQYF	TGTGCCAGCAGGCCGGGGGGGGCGGCCACCTCGGCAGATACGCAGTATTTT
few	NA	TRBJ2-3	TRBV15	CATSRGDGPSTDTQYF	TGTGCCACCAGCAGAGGGGACGGACCGAGCACAGATACGCAGTATTTT
NA	TRBD2	TRBJ2-2	TRBV5-1	CASSLGNSGSAGELFF	TGCGCCAGCAGCTTGGGAAATAGCGGGAGTGCCGGGGAGCTGTTTTTT
few	TRBD2	TRBJ2-1	TRBV12-3/TRBV12-4	CASSWSRLAGVNEQFF	TGTGCCAGCAGTTGGTCTAGACTAGCGGGAGTAAATGAGCAGTTCTTC
few	TRBD2	TRBJ2-5	TRBV9	CASSPGGGAGETQYF	TGTGCCAGCAGCCCCGGCGGGGGGGCCGGCGAGACCCAGTACTTC
NA	TRBD2	TRBJ2-5	TRBV7-6	CASTLGGSVGETQYF	TGTGCCAGCACCCTTGGCGGGAGTGTTGGGGAGACCCAGTACTTC